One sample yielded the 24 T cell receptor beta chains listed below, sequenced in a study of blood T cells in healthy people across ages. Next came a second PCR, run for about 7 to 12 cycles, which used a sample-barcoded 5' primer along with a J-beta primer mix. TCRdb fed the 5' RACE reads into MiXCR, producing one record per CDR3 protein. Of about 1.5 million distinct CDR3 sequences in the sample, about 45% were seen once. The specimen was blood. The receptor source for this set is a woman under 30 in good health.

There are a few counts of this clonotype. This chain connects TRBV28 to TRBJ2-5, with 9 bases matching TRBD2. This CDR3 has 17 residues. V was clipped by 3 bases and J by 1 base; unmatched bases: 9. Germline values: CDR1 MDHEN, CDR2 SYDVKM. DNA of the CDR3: TGTGCCAGCAGTTTTCCCCCGGAGCGGGAGGTCCAAGAGACCCAGTACTTC. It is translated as CASSFPPEREVQETQYF.

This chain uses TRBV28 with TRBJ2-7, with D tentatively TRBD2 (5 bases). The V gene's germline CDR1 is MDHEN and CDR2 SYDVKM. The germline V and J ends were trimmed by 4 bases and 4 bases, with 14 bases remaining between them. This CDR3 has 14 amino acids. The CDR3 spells CASSSRKGVYEQYF. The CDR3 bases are TGTGCCAGCAGTTCCCGGAAGGGAGTGTACGAGCAGTACTTC. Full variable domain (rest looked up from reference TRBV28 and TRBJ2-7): DVKVTQSSRYLVKRTGEKVFLECVQDMDHENMFWYRQDPGLGLRLIYFSYDVKMKEKGDIPEGYSVSREKKERFSLILESASTNQTSMYLCASSSRKGVYEQYFGPGTRLTVT.

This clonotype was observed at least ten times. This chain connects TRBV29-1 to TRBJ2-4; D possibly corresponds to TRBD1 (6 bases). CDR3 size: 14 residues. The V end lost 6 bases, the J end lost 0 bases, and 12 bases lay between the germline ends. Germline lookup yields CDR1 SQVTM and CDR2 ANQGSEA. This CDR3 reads CSVQDRLAKNIQYF. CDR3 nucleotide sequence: TGCAGCGTACAGGACAGATTAGCCAAAAACATTCAGTACTTC.

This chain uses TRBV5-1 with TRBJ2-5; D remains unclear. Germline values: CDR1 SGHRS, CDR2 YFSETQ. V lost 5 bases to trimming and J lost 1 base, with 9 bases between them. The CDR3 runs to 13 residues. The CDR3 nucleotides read TGCGCCAGCAGGTCAGCGCTCCAAGAGACCCAGTACTTC. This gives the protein CASRSALQETQYF.

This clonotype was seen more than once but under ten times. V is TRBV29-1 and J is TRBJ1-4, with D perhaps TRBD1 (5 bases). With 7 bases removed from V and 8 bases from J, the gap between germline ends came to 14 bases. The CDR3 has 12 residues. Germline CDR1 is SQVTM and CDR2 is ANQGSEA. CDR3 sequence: CSAWSGKEKLFF. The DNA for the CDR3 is TGCAGCGCTTGGTCAGGGAAAGAAAAACTGTTTTTT.

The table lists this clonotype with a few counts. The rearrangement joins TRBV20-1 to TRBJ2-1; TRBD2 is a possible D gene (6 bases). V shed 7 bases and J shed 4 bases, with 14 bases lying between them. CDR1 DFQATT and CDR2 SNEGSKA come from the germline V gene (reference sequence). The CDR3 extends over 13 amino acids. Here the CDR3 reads CSVDGGGYNEQFF. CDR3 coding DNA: TGCAGTGTCGATGGGGGAGGTTACAATGAGCAGTTCTTC.

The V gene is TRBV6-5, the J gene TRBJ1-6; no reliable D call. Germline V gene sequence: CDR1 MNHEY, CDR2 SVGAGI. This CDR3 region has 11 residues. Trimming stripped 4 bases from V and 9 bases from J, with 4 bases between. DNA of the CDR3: TGTGCCAGCAGTTCAGGTTCACCCCTCCACTTT. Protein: CASSSGSPLHF.

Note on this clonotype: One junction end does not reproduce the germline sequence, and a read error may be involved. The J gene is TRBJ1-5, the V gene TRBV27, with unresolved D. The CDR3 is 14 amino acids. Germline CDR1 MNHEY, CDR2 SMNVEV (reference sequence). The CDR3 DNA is TGTGCCAGCAGGTCCCTAGTGGGATATCAGCCCCGGCATTTT. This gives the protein CASRSLVGYQPRHF.

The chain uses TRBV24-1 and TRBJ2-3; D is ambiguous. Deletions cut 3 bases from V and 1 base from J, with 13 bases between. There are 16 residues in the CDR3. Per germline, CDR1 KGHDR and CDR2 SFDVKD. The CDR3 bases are TGTGCCACCAGTGATCCGGTGAGCCAAGGCACAGATACGCAGTATTTT. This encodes CATSDPVSQGTDTQYF.

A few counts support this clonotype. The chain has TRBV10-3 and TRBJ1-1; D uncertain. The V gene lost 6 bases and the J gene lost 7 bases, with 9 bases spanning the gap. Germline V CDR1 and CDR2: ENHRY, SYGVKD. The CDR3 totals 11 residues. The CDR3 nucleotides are TGTGCCATCAGCGGCGGGTTTGAAGCTTTCTTT. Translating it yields CAISGGFEAFF.

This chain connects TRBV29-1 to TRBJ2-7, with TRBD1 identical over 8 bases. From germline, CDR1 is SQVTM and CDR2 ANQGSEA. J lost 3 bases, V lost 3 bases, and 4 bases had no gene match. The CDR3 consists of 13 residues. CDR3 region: CSVDLGQGYEQYF. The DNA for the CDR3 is TGCAGCGTTGACCTTGGACAGGGCTACGAGCAGTACTTC.

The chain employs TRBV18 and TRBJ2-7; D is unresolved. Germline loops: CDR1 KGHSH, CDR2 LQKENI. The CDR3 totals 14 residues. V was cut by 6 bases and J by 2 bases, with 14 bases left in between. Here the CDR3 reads CASSLVPQPYEQYF. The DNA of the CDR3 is TGTGCCAGCTCTTTGGTCCCCCAGCCCTACGAGCAGTACTTC. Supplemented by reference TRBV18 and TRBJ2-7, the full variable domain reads NAGVMQNPRHLVRRRGQEARLRCSPMKGHSHVYWYRQLPEEGLKFMVYLQKENIIDESGMPKERFSAEFPKEGPSILRIQQVVRGDSAAYFCASSLVPQPYEQYFGPGTRLTVT.

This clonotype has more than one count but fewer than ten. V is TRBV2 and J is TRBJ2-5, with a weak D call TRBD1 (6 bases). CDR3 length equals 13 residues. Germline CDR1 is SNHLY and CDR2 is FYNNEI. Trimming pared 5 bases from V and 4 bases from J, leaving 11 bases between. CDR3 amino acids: CASSSDSVETQYF. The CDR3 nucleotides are TGTGCCAGCAGTTCGGACAGTGTAGAGACCCAGTACTTC.

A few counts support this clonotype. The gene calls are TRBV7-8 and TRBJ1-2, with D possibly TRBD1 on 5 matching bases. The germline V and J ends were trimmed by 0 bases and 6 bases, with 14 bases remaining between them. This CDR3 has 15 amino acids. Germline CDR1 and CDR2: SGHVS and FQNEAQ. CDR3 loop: CASSLAWTTGDGYTF. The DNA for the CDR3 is TGTGCCAGCAGCTTAGCTTGGACAACGGGTGATGGCTACACCTTC.

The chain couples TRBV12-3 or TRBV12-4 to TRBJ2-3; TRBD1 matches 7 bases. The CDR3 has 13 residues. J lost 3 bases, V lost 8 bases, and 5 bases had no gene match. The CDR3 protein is CASLDRETDTQYF. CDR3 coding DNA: TGTGCCAGCTTAGACAGGGAAACAGATACGCAGTATTTT.

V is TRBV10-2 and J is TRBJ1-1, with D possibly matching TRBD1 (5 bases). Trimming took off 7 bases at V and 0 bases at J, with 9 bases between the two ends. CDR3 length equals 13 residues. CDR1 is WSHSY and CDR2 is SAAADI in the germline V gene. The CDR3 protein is CASIRGLNTEAFF. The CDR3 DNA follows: TGCGCCAGCATTAGGGGACTGAACACTGAAGCTTTCTTT.

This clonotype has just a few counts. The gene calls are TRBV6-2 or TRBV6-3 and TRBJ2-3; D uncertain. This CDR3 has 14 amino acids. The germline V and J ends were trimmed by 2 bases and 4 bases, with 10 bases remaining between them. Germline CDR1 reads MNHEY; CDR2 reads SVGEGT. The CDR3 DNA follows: TGTGCCAGCAGTTACAGAAGGATAGCAGATACGCAGTATTTT. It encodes CASSYRRIADTQYF.

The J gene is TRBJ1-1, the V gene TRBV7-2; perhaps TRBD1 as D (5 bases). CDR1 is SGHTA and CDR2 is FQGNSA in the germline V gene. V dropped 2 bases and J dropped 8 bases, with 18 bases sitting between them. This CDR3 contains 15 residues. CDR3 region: CASSLWDGTLLEAFF. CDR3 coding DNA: TGTGCCAGCAGCTTATGGGACGGGACCCTACTCGAAGCTTTCTTT. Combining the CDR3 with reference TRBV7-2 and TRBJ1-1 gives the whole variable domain GAGVSQSPSNKVTEKGKDVELRCDPISGHTALYWYRQSLGQGLEFLIYFQGNSAPDKSGLPSDRFSAERTGGSVSTLTIQRTQQEDSAVYLCASSLWDGTLLEAFFGQGTRLTVV.

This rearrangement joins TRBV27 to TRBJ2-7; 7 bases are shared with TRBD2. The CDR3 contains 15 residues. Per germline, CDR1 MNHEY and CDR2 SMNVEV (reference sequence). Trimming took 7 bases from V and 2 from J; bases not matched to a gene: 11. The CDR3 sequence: CASTISAGSAYEQYF. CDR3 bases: TGTGCCAGCACAATCTCAGCGGGATCGGCCTACGAGCAGTACTTC.

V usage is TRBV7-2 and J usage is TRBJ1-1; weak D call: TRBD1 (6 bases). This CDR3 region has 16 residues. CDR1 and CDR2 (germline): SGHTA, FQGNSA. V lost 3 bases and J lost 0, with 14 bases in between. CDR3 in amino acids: CASSLNRVDLNTEAFF. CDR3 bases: TGTGCCAGCAGCTTGAACAGGGTGGATTTGAACACTGAAGCTTTCTTT.

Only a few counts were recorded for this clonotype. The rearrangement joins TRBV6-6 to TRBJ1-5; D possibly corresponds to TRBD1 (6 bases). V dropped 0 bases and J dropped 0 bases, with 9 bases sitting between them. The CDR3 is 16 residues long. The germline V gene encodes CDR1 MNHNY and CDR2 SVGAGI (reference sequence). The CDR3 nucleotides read TGTGCCAGCAGTTACTCAGGGGGGACTAGCAATCAGCCCCAGCATTTT. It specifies CASSYSGGTSNQPQHF.

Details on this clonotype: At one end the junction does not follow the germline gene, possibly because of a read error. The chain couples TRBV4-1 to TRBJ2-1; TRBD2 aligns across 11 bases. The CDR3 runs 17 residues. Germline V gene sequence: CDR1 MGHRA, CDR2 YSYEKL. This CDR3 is CAGSQAFSGGAYNEQFF. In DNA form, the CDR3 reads TGCGCCGGCAGCCAAGCTTTTAGCGGGGGGGCCTACAATGAGCAGTTCTTC.

The CDR3 loop reads CSARDGGSRNEQYF. Written as DNA, the CDR3 is TGCAGTGCTAGAGATGGGGGGTCCAGAAACGAGCAGTACTTC. The chain has TRBV20-1 and TRBJ2-7; weak D call: TRBD2 (6 bases). The V end was cut by 0 bases, the J end by 5 bases, with 14 bases between. The CDR3 loop spans 14 amino acids. Germline V gene data show CDR1 as DFQATT and CDR2 as SNEGSKA (reference sequence).

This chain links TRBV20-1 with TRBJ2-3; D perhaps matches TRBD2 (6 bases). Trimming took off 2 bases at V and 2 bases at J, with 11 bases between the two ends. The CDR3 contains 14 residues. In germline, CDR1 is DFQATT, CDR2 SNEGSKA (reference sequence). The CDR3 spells CSARRIADTDTQYF. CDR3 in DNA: TGCAGTGCTAGACGGATAGCGGACACAGATACGCAGTATTTT.